The 5 T cell receptor beta chains in this list originate from one sample, sequenced in a study of T cell repertoires in cytomegalovirus infection. TCRdb re-analysed the reads in MiXCR, keeping a single row per CDR3 protein. This table has about 400,000 distinct CDR3 sequences, roughly 20% appearing once. Sequencing was done on a sample of PBMCs. The receptors come from a human donor in good health (CMV status not recorded). Some clones in this sample may be carry-over from other donors' samples.

The V call is TRBV10-3, the J call TRBJ1-1, with 8 bases identical to TRBD1. The J segment lost 1 base and the V segment lost 5 bases, leaving 3 bases of the junction unmatched. CDR1 is ENHRY, CDR2 SYGVKD, per germline. This CDR3 has 14 amino acids. CDR3 coding DNA: TGTGCCATCAGTACGACAGGGGCGAACACTGAAGCTTTCTTT. The encoded protein is CAISTTGANTEAFF.

This clonotype appeared many times. The rearrangement uses TRBV28 and TRBJ1-5; 7 bases agree with TRBD1. CDR3 length equals 14 residues. V shed 6 bases and J 7 bases; nucleotides not matched to a gene: 9. Germline V gene sequence: CDR1 MDHEN, CDR2 SYDVKM. CDR3 nucleotide sequence: TGTGCCAGCAGAAAGGCAGGGGGTAGACAGCCCCAGCATTTT. This codes for CASRKAGGRQPQHF.

The chain joins TRBV30 to TRBJ2-1; 7 bases agree with TRBD2. Trimming took 8 bases from V and 6 from J; bases not matched to a gene: 13. There are 14 residues in the CDR3. The germline gives CDR1 GTSNPN, CDR2 SVGIG (reference sequence). CDR3 sequence: CAGRIPAGVNEQFF. The CDR3 DNA sequence: TGTGCCGGACGAATACCCGCGGGGGTCAATGAGCAGTTCTTC.

There are many counts of this clonotype. The gene calls are TRBV4-1 and TRBJ1-5, with D possibly being TRBD1 (5 bases). Germline CDR1 MGHRA, CDR2 YSYEKL. Deletions cut 2 bases from V and 1 base from J, with 9 bases between. The CDR3 runs 15 residues. The CDR3 coding sequence is TGCGCCAGCAGCCAACCTGGGGGGAGCAATCAGCCCCAGCATTTT. This sequence encodes CASSQPGGSNQPQHF.

The table lists this clonotype with many counts. The V and J genes are TRBV7-2 and TRBJ1-5; D might be TRBD1 (6 bases). The V end lost 4 bases, the J end lost 4 bases, and 11 bases lay between the germline ends. The CDR3 spans 14 residues. Germline V CDR1 and CDR2: SGHTA, FQGNSA. CDR3 region: CASSSQGVNQPQHF. CDR3 nucleotides: TGTGCCAGCAGCTCACAGGGTGTAAATCAGCCCCAGCATTTT.